This paragraph reports one T cell receptor beta chain. Its cognate antigen is unknown. These data originate in a study of cytomegalovirus exposure and HLA in healthy donors. Study-wide results and caveats: A prior analysis recorded that most TCR beta V segments were productive about 87% or about 30% of the time. The study found most TCR sequences rare, yet found some public TCRs in many donors. Serostatus for CMV was the only available immune exposure information.

The V gene's germline CDR1 is GTSNPN and CDR2 SVGIG (reference sequence). V lost 2 bases and J lost 4; bases outside the gene matches: 7. The CDR3 length is 14 residues. Use of 60 Vbeta and 13 Jbeta primers characterized the PCR. Here immunoSEQ multiplex PCR was the method, and the copy in TCRdb shows in-frame clones only, minus some. Here the sample spans some 120,000 clones, more than 65% being singletons. The receptor's source is a man aged 18 to 30 in good health and CMV-seropositive. Sequencing used PBMCs. The chain employs TRBV30 and TRBJ1-2; 7 positions match TRBD1. In DNA, the CDR3 is TGTGCCTGGAGTTTGACAGGGACTAGCTATGGCTACACCTTC. It encodes CAWSLTGTSYGYTF.